This record covers a single TCR beta chain. Sequenced by immunoSEQ multiplex PCR; TCRdb stores in-frame clones only, minus some. This table holds hundreds of thousands of clones, around 87% found once. This CDR3 region has 17 residues. Germline assignment: CDR1 MDHEN and CDR2 SYDVKM. J gave up 7 bases and V 5 bases, and 15 bases lay outside the gene matches. This specimen belongs to a study of blood T cell repertoires in COVID-19. This clonotype originated in a human donor in a cohort sampled during active COVID-19. This chain links TRBV28 with TRBJ2-7; 12 bases fit TRBD2. Sequenced sample: peripheral blood. The CDR3 here is CASSPPPLTSGGREQYF. The CDR3 bases are TGTGCCAGCAGTCCTCCTCCCCTCACTAGCGGGGGGAGGGAGCAGTACTTC.